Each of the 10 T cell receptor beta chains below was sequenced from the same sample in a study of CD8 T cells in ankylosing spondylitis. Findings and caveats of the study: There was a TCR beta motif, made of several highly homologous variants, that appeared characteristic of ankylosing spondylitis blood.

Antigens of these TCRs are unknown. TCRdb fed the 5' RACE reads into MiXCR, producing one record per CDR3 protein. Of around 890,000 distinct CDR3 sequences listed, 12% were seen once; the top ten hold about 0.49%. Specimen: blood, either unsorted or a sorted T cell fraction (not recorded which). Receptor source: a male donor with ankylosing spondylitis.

The CDR3 region is CASSPRWAPPWTGSNYGYTF. Written as DNA, the CDR3 is TGTGCCAGCAGCCCGCGGTGGGCCCCTCCTTGGACAGGATCCAACTATGGCTACACCTTC. The V and J genes are TRBV11-2 and TRBJ1-2, with 7 bases identical to TRBD1. Looked up from germline, CDR1 is SGHAT and CDR2 is FQNNGV. CDR3 length: 20 residues. V lost 5 bases to trimming and J lost 2 bases; unmatched junction nucleotides: 23.

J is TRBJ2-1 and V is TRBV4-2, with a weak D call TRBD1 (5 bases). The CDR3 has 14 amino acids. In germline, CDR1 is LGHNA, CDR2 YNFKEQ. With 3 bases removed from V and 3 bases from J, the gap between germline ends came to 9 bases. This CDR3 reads CASSQRQNYNEQFF. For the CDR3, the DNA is TGTGCCAGCAGCCAGCGACAGAACTACAATGAGCAGTTCTTC.

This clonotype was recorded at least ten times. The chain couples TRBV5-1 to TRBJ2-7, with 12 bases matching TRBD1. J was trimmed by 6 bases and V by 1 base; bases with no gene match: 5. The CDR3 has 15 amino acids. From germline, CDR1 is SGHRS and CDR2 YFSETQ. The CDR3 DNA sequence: TGCGCCAGCAGCTTGATGGGACAGGGGGCCCGCGAGCAGTACTTC. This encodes CASSLMGQGAREQYF.

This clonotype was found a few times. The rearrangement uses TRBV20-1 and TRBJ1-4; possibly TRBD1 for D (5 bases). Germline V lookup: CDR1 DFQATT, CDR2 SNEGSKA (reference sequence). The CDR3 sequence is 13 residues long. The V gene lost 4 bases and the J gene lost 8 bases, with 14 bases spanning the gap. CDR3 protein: CSATSRVREKLFF. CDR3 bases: TGCAGTGCTACAAGCAGGGTTCGGGAAAAACTGTTTTTT.

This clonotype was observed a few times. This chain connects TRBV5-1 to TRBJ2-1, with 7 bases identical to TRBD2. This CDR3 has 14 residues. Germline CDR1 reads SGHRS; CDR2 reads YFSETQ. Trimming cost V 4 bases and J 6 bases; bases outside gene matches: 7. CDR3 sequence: CASSTLAGPNEQFF. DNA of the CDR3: TGCGCCAGCAGCACGTTAGCGGGCCCCAATGAGCAGTTCTTC. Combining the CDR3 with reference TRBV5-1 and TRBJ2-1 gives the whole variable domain KAGVTQTPRYLIKTRGQQVTLSCSPISGHRSVSWYQQTPGQGLQFLFEYFSETQRNKGNFPGRFSGRQFSNSRSEMNVSTLELGDSALYLCASSTLAGPNEQFFGPGTRLTVL.

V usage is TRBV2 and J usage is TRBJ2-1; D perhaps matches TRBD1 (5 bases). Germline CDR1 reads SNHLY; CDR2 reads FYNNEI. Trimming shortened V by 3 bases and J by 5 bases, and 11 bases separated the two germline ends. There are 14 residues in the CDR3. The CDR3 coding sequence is TGTGCCAGCAGTGAGGCAGGGTACAACAATGAGCAGTTCTTC. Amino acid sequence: CASSEAGYNNEQFF. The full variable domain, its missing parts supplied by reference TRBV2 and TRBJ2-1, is EPEVTQTPSHQVTQMGQEVILRCVPISNHLYFYWYRQILGQKVEFLVSFYNNEISEKSEIFDDQFSVERPDGSNFTLKIRSTKLEDSAMYFCASSEAGYNNEQFFGPGTRLTVL.

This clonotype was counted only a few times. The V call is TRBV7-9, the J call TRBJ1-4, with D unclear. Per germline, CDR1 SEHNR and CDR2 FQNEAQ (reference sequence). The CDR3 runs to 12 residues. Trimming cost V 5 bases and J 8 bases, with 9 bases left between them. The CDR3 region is CASSRVSEKLFF. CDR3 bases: TGTGCCAGCAGCCGAGTTAGCGAAAAACTGTTTTTT.

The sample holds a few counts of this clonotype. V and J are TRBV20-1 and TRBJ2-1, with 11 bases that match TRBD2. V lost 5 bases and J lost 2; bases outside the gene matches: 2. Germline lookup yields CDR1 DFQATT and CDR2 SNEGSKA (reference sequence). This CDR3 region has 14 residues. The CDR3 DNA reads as TGCAGTGCTCTTAGCGGGGGGGCCTACAATGAGCAGTTCTTC. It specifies CSALSGGAYNEQFF.

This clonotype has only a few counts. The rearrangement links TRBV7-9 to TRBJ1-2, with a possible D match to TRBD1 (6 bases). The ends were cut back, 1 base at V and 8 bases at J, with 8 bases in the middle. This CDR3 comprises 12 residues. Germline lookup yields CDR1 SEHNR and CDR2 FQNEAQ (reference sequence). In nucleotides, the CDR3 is TGTGCCAGCAGCTTAGAAGACAGGGGCTACACCTTC. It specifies CASSLEDRGYTF.

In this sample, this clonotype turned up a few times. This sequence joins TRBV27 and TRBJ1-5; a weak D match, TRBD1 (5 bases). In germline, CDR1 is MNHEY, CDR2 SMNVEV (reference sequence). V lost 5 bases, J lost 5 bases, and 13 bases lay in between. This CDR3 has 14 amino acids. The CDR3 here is CASSGGLWDQPQHF. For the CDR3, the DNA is TGTGCCAGCAGTGGGGGACTCTGGGATCAGCCCCAGCATTTT.